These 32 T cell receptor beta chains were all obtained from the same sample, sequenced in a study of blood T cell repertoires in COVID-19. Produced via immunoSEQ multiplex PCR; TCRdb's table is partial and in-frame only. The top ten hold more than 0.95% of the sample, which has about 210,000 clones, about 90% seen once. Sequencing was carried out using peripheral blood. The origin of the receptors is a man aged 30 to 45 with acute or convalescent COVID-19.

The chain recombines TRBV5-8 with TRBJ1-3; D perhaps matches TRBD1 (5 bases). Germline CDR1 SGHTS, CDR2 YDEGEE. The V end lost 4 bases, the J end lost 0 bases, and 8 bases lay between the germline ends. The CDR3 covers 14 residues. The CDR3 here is CASSPGVSGNTIYF. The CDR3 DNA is TGTGCCAGCAGCCCGGGGGTCTCTGGAAACACCATATATTTT. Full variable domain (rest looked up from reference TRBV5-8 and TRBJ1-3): EAGVTQSPTHLIKTRGQQATLRCSPISGHTSVYWYQQALGLGLQFLLWYDEGEERNRGNFPPRFSGRQFPNYSSELNVNALELEDSALYLCASSPGVSGNTIYFGEGSWLTVV.

The CDR3 is CASSLGGDYNEQFF. For the CDR3, the DNA is TGTGCCAGCAGTTTGGGGGGAGACTACAATGAGCAGTTCTTC. The rearrangement links TRBV3-1 (or the pseudogene TRBV3-2) to TRBJ2-1; D is possibly TRBD2 (6 bases). Germline V gene lookup returns CDR1 LGHDT and CDR2 YNNKEL (reference sequence). The CDR3 consists of 14 residues. V was shortened by 6 bases and J by 3 bases, with 12 bases between the two germline ends.

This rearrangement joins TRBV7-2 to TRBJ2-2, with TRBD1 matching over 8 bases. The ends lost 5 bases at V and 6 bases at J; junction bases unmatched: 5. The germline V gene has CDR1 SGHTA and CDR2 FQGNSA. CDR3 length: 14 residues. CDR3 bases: TGTGCCAGCAGCCGGCTACAGGGGGCCGGGGAGCTGTTTTTT. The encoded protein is CASSRLQGAGELFF.

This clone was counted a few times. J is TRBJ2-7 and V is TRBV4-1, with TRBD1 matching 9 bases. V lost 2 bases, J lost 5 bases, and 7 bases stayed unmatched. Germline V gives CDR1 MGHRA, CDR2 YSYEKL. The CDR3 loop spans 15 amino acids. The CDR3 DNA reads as TGCGCCAGCAGCCAACCGGGACAGGGTGACGACGAGCAGTACTTC. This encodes CASSQPGQGDDEQYF.

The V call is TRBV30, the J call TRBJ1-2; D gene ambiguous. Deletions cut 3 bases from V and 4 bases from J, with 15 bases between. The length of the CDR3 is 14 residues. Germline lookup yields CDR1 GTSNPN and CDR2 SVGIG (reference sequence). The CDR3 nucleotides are TGTGCCTGGAGCGGCCGCAGGCAGACCTATGGCTACACCTTC. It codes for CAWSGRRQTYGYTF.

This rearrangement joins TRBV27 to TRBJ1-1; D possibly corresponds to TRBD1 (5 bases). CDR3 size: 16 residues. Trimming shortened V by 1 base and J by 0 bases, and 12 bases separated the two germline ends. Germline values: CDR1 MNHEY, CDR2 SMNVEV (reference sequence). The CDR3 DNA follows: TGTGCCAGCAGTTTATTTCCGGGGGTAATGAACACTGAAGCTTTCTTT. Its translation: CASSLFPGVMNTEAFF.

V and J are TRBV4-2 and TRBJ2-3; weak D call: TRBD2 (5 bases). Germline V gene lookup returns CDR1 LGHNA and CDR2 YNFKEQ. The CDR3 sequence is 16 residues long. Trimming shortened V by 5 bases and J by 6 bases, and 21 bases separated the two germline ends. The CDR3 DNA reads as TGTGCCAGCAGCGCGAGTTTGGCCGGGATGGGGGATACGCAGTATTTT. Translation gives CASSASLAGMGDTQYF.

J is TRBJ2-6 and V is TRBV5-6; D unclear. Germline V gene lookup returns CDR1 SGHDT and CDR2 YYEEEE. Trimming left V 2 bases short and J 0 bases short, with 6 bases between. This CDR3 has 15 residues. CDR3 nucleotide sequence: TGTGCCAGCAGCTTAAGGAGCTCTGGGGCCAACGTCCTGACTTTC. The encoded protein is CASSLRSSGANVLTF.

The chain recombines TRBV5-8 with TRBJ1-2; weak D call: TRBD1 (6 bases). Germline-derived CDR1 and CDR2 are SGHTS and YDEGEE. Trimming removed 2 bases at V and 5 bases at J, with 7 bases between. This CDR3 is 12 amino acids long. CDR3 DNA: TGTGCCAGCAGCTTAGGGGGATATGGCTACACCTTC. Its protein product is CASSLGGYGYTF.

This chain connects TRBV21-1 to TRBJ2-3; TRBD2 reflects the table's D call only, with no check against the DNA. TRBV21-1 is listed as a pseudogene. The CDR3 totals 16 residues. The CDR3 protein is CASSSTPGVYTDTQYF. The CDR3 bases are TGTGCCAGCAGCTCCACCCCCGGGGTGTACACAGATACGCAGTATTTT.

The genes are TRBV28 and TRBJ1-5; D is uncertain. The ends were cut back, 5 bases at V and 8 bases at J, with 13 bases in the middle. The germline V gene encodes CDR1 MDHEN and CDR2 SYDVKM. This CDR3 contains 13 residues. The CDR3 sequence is CASSPPPREPQHF. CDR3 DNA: TGTGCCAGCAGTCCACCCCCTCGGGAGCCCCAGCATTTT.

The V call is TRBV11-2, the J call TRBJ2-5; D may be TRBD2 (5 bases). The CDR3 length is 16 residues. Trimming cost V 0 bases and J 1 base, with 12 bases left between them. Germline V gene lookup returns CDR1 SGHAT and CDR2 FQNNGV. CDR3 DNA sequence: TGTGCCAGCAGCTTAGAACGGGGATATTCCCAAGAGACCCAGTACTTC. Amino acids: CASSLERGYSQETQYF. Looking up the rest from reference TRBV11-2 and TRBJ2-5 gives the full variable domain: EAGVAQSPRYKIIEKRQSVAFWCNPISGHATLYWYQQILGQGPKLLIQFQNNGVVDDSQLPKDRFSAERLKGVDSTLKIQPAKLEDSAVYLCASSLERGYSQETQYFGPGTRLLVL.

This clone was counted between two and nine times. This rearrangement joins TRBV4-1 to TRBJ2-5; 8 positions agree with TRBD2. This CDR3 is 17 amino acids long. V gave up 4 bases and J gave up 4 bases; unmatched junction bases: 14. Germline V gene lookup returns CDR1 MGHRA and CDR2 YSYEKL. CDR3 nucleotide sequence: TGCGCCAGCAGCCCAGTTCGGGCGGGAGGATCGAGAGAGACCCAGTACTTC. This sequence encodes CASSPVRAGGSRETQYF.

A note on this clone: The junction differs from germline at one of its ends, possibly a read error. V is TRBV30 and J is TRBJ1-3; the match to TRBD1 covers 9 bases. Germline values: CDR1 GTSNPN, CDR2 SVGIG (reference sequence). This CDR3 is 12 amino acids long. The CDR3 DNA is TGTGCCTGGAGTCCACAGGGGGCGCCGGGGGCTTTT. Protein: CAWSPQGAPGAF.

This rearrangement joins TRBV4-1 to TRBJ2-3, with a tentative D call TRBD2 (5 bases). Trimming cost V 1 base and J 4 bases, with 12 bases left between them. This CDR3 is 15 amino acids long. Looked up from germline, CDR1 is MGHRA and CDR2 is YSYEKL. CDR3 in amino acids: CASSQVRVTADTQYF. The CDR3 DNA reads TGCGCCAGCAGCCAAGTGAGGGTTACCGCAGATACGCAGTATTTT.

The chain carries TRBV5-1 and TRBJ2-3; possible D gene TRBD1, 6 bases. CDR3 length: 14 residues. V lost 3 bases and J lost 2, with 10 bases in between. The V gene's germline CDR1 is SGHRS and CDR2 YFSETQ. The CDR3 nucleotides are TGCGCCAGCAGCTCCGGGACACACACAGATACGCAGTATTTT. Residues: CASSSGTHTDTQYF.

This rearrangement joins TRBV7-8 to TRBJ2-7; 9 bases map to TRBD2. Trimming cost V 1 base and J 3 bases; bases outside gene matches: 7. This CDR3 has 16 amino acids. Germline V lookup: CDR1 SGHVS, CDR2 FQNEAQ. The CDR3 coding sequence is TGTGCCAGCAGCTTAGGGTCCGGACTAGCGATCTACGAGCAGTACTTC. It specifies CASSLGSGLAIYEQYF.

CDR3 region: CASSLGFGARVGEKLFF. Written as DNA, the CDR3 is TGTGCCAGCAGCTTAGGGTTTGGGGCAAGGGTAGGCGAAAAACTGTTTTTT. The rearrangement links TRBV7-8 to TRBJ1-4, with D possibly TRBD1 on 5 matching bases. V gave up 1 base and J gave up 8 bases, with 20 bases separating them. Germline V CDR1 and CDR2: SGHVS, FQNEAQ. The CDR3 runs to 17 residues.

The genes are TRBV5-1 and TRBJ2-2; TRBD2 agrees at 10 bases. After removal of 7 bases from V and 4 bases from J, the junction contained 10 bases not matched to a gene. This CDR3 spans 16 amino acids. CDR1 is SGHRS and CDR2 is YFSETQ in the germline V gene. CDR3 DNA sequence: TGCGCCAGCCAGAACCTAGCGGGGGTCCCCACCGGGGAGCTGTTTTTT. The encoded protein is CASQNLAGVPTGELFF.

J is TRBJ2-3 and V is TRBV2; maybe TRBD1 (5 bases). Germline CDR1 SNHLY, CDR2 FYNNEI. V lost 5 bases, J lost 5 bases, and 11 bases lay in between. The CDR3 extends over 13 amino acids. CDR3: CASSSNQGDTQYF. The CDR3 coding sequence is TGTGCCAGCAGTTCGAACCAGGGAGATACGCAGTATTTT.

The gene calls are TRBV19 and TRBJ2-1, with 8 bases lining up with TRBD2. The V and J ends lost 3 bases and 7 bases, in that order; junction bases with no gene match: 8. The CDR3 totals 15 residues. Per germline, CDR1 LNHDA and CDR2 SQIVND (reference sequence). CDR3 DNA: TGTGCCAGTAGTATTACAGCGGGAGTTAGTAATGAGCAGTTCTTC. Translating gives CASSITAGVSNEQFF.

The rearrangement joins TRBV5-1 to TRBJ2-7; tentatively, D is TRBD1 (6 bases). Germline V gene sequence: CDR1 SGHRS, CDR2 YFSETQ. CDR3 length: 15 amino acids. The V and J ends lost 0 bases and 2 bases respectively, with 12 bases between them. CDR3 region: CASSLEGTTAYEQYF. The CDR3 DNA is TGCGCCAGCAGCTTGGAAGGGACAACCGCCTACGAGCAGTACTTC.

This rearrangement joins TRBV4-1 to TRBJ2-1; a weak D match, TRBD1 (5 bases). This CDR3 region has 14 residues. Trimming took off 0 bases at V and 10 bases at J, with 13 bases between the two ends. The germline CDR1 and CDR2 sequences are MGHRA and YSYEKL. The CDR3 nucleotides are TGCGCCAGCAGCCAAGAACAGGTATACGAGGAGCAGTTCTTC. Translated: CASSQEQVYEEQFF.

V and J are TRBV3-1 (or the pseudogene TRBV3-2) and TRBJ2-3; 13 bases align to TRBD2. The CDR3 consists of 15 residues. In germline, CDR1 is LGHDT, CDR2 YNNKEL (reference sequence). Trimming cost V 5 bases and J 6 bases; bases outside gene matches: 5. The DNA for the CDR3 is TGTGCCAGCAGCTCGCGGACTAGCGGGAGCGATACGCAGTATTTT. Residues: CASSSRTSGSDTQYF.

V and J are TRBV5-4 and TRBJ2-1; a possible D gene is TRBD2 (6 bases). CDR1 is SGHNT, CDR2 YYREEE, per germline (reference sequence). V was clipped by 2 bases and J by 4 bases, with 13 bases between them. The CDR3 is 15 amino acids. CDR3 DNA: TGTGCCAGCAGCTTCCACTCCGCGGGGTACAATGAGCAGTTCTTC. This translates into CASSFHSAGYNEQFF.

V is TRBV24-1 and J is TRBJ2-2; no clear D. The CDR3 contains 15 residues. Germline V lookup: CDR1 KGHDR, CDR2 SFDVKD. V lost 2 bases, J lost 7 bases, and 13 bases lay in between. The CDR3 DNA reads TGTGCCACCAGTGATTCACGAACAGCAATCGGGGAGCTGTTTTTT. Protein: CATSDSRTAIGELFF.

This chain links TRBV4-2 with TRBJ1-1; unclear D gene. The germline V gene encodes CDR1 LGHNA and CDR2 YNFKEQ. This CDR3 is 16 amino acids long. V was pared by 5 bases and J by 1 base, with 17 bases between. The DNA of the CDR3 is TGTGCCAGCAGCGCATATTTATCGACACCGAACACTGAAGCTTTCTTT. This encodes CASSAYLSTPNTEAFF.

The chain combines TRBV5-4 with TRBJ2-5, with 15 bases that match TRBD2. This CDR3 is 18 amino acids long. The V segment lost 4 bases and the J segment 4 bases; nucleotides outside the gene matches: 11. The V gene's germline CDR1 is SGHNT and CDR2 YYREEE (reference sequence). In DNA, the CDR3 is TGTGCCAGCAGCCCGCGGAACGGACTAGCGGGGGGGCGAGAGACCCAGTACTTC. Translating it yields CASSPRNGLAGGRETQYF.

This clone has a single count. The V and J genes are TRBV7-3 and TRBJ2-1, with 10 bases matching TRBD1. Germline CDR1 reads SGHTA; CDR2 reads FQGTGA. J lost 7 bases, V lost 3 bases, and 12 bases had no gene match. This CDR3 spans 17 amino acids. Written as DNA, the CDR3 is TGTGCCAGCAGCTTCTCCGTTGGGACAGGGGCCCAAAATGAGCAGTTCTTC. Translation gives CASSFSVGTGAQNEQFF.

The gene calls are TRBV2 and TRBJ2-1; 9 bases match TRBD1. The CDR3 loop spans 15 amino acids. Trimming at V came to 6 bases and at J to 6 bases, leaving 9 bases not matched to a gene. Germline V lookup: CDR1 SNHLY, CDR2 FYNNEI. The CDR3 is CASSRRTGDFNEQFF. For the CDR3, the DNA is TGTGCCAGCAGCCGCCGGACAGGGGACTTCAATGAGCAGTTCTTC.

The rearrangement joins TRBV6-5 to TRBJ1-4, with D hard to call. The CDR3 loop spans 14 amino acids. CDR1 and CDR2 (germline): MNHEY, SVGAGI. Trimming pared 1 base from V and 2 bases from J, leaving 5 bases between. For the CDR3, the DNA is TGTGCCAGCAGTTACTATCGGACTAATGAAAAACTGTTTTTT. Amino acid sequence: CASSYYRTNEKLFF.

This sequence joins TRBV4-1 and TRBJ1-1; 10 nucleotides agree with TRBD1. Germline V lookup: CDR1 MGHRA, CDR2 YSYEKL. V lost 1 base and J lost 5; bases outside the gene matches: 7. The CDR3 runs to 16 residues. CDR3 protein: CASSQVIGQGGTEAFF. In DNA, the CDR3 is TGCGCCAGCAGCCAAGTGATCGGACAGGGGGGGACTGAAGCTTTCTTT.